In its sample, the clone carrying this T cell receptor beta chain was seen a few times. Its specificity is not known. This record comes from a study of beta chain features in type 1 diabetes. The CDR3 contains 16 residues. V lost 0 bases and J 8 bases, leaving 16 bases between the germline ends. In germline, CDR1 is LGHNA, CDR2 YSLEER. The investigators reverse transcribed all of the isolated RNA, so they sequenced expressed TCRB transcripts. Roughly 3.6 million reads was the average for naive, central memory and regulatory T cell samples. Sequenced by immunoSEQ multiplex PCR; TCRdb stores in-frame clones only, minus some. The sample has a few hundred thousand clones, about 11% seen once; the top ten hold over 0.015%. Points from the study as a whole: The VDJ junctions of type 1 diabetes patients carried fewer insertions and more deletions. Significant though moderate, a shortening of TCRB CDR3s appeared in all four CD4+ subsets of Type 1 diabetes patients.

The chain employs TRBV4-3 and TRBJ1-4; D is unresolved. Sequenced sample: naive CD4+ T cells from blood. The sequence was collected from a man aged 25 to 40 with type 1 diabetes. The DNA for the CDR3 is TGCGCCAGCAGCCAAGATGTGGGCTCGGGAGGCGAAAAACTGTTTTTT. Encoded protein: CASSQDVGSGGEKLFF.